A single sample is the source of the 26 T cell receptor beta chains below, sequenced in a study of shared clonotypes between healthy human individuals. Only in-frame clones appear in the TCRdb table, and some are missing; sequencing was by immunoSEQ multiplex PCR. Among about 2.3 million clones listed, approximately 90% were seen once. The sequenced sample was naive CD4+ T cells from PBMCs. The subset denotes: CD45RA+ positively selected. The receptors come from a man aged 18 to 29 in good health. Some clones in this sample may be carry-over from other donors' samples.

The chain joins TRBV7-7 to TRBJ2-2, with TRBD2 matching 12 bases. The CDR3 spans 17 residues. Per germline, CDR1 SSHAT and CDR2 FNYEAQ (reference sequence). V lost 4 bases to trimming and J lost 2 bases; unmatched junction nucleotides: 5. This chain's CDR3 is CASSYGLAGPNTGELFF. In nucleotides, the CDR3 is TGTGCCAGCAGCTACGGACTAGCGGGACCCAACACCGGGGAGCTGTTTTTT.

The chain couples TRBV19 to TRBJ1-5; TRBD1 matches at 8 bases. Germline values: CDR1 LNHDA, CDR2 SQIVND (reference sequence). The CDR3 contains 16 residues. V lost 1 base, J lost 4 bases, and 6 bases stayed unmatched. The DNA of the CDR3 is TGTGCCAGTAGTATAGGGACAGGGAACTGGAATCAGCCCCAGCATTTT. Translating gives CASSIGTGNWNQPQHF.

As to this clone: Other DNA sequences in the sample encode the same CDR3. The chain links TRBV28 to TRBJ2-2, with 8 bases matching TRBD2. Germline assignment: CDR1 MDHEN and CDR2 SYDVKM. There are 15 residues in the CDR3. Germline trimming cut 3 bases from V and 0 bases from J; bases unmatched to any gene: 0. The chain's CDR3 is CASSFSGANTGELFF. The DNA for the CDR3 is TGTGCCAGCAGTTTTAGCGGGGCGAACACCGGGGAGCTGTTTTTT.

For the CDR3, the DNA is TGTGCCAGCAGCTTAGTACCGGGGACAGGACACAATGAGCAGTTCTTC. It specifies CASSLVPGTGHNEQFF. V gene TRBV7-6 combines with J gene TRBJ2-1; 8 bases match TRBD1. Unmatched junction bases numbered 7, after V lost 1 base and J lost 5 bases. CDR1 is SGHVS and CDR2 is FNYEAQ in the germline V gene. CDR3 size: 16 residues.

This clone was observed a few times. The chain is built from TRBV4-2 and TRBJ1-5, with D hard to call. V was cut by 0 bases and J by 7 bases, with 7 bases left in between. Germline V lookup: CDR1 LGHNA, CDR2 YNFKEQ. This CDR3 is built from 13 residues. Here the CDR3 DNA reads TGTGCCAGCAGCCAAGATTTCCTGCAGCCCCAGCATTTT. This translates into CASSQDFLQPQHF.

V usage is TRBV28 and J usage is TRBJ2-1, with D perhaps matching TRBD2 (6 bases). Trimming pared 3 bases from V and 4 bases from J, leaving 10 bases between. The CDR3 loop spans 14 amino acids. CDR1 is MDHEN and CDR2 is SYDVKM in the germline V gene. CDR3 sequence: CASSFSGVYNEQFF. The CDR3 coding sequence is TGTGCCAGCAGTTTTTCGGGAGTATACAATGAGCAGTTCTTC. The entire variable domain, with the rest obtained from reference TRBV28 and TRBJ2-1, is as follows: DVKVTQSSRYLVKRTGEKVFLECVQDMDHENMFWYRQDPGLGLRLIYFSYDVKMKEKGDIPEGYSVSREKKERFSLILESASTNQTSMYLCASSFSGVYNEQFFGPGTRLTVL.

The chain has TRBV15 and TRBJ1-4; no definite D call. Germline V gene sequence: CDR1 LNHNV, CDR2 YYDKDF (reference sequence). The V and J ends lost 1 base and 5 bases respectively, with 11 bases between them. This CDR3 is 15 amino acids long. The CDR3 DNA reads TGTGCCACCAGCAGAGCCCCCGGCAGCAATGAAAAACTGTTTTTT. As protein: CATSRAPGSNEKLFF. Using reference TRBV15 and TRBJ1-4 for the parts outside the CDR3, the full variable domain is DAMVIQNPRYQVTQFGKPVTLSCSQTLNHNVMYWYQQKSSQAPKLLFHYYDKDFNNEADTPDNFQSRRPNTSFCFLDIRSPGLGDTAMYLCATSRAPGSNEKLFFGSGTQLSVL.

This clone was counted a single time. The chain uses TRBV5-1 and TRBJ1-1; D might be TRBD1 (5 bases). Trimming took 4 bases from V and 1 from J, leaving 8 bases between them. Per germline, CDR1 SGHRS and CDR2 YFSETQ. This CDR3 spans 13 amino acids. The CDR3 loop reads CASSGAENTEAFF. The CDR3 bases are TGCGCCAGCAGCGGGGCGGAGAACACTGAAGCTTTCTTT.

DNA of the CDR3: TGTGCCAGCAGCCCGACCCGAGGGAGGACAGGGTGGGAGCAGTTCTTC. Its protein product is CASSPTRGRTGWEQFF. This chain links TRBV7-2 with TRBJ2-1; 8 nucleotides line up with TRBD1. The germline V gene encodes CDR1 SGHTA and CDR2 FQGNSA. The trim removed 5 bases at V and 10 bases at J, leaving 16 bases unmatched. This CDR3 is 16 amino acids long.

Comments on this clone: The sample carries other DNA sequences with the same CDR3. The CDR3 DNA reads TGCGCCAGCAGCTTGGCGGACAACTCCTACAATGAGCAGTTCTTC. Its protein product is CASSLADNSYNEQFF. This chain connects TRBV5-1 to TRBJ2-1; D is perhaps TRBD1 (5 bases). Germline V gives CDR1 SGHRS, CDR2 YFSETQ. The CDR3 runs to 15 residues. Trimming stripped 0 bases from V and 0 bases from J, with 7 bases between. Full variable domain (outside the CDR3, taken from reference TRBV5-1 and TRBJ2-1): KAGVTQTPRYLIKTRGQQVTLSCSPISGHRSVSWYQQTPGQGLQFLFEYFSETQRNKGNFPGRFSGRQFSNSRSEMNVSTLELGDSALYLCASSLADNSYNEQFFGPGTRLTVL.

The V call is TRBV11-2, the J call TRBJ2-7; D may match TRBD1 or TRBD2 (5 bases each). The CDR3 sequence is 15 residues long. CDR1 SGHAT and CDR2 FQNNGV come from the germline V gene. V was trimmed by 1 base and J by 3 bases, leaving 13 bases between them. The CDR3 loop reads CASSLGGSGGYEQYF. CDR3 sequence (DNA): TGTGCCAGCAGCTTAGGGGGCAGTGGAGGCTACGAGCAGTACTTC.

V is TRBV5-1 and J is TRBJ2-7; D may be TRBD1 (6 bases). Germline V lookup: CDR1 SGHRS, CDR2 YFSETQ. The V and J ends lost 4 bases and 2 bases respectively, with 16 bases between them. The CDR3 runs 15 residues. DNA for the CDR3: TGCGCCAGCAGCGCCGGACAGTTCGGAGCCTACGAGCAGTACTTC. Its translation: CASSAGQFGAYEQYF.

V gene TRBV29-1 combines with J gene TRBJ2-5; D not certain. V lost 6 bases to trimming and J lost 4 bases, with 12 bases between them. The CDR3 runs 12 residues. Germline CDR1 SQVTM, CDR2 ANQGSEA. CDR3 coding DNA: TGCAGCGTGGAACGGACGGGAGAGACCCAGTACTTC. This encodes CSVERTGETQYF.

This clone has just one count. The rearrangement joins TRBV7-3 to TRBJ2-3, with 9 bases matching TRBD1. The germline V gene has CDR1 SGHTA and CDR2 FQGTGA. CDR3 size: 16 residues. Losses at the gene ends were 4 bases for V and 0 bases for J; bases not matched to a gene: 5. The CDR3 nucleotides are TGTGCCAGCAGCTCCCGGACAGGGGCTAGCACAGATACGCAGTATTTT. It translates to CASSSRTGASTDTQYF.

The chain uses TRBV28 and TRBJ2-5; the D is unclear. The J call may be incorrect, as the DNA end agrees better with TRBJ2-7. The CDR3 is 14 amino acids. Looked up from germline, CDR1 is MDHEN and CDR2 is SYDVKM. CDR3 in amino acids: CASSLPVGTYEQYF. DNA of the CDR3: TGTGCCAGCAGTTTACCGGTAGGCACCTACGAGCAGTACTTC.

The V and J genes are TRBV2 and TRBJ2-3; tentative D call: TRBD1 (6 bases). Trimming took 4 bases from V and 5 from J, leaving 13 bases between them. This CDR3 is built from 14 residues. The germline gives CDR1 SNHLY, CDR2 FYNNEI. The CDR3: CASSVLRTEDTQYF. In nucleotides, the CDR3 is TGTGCCAGCAGTGTCCTTAGGACAGAAGATACGCAGTATTTT.

This clone was seen once. The chain couples TRBV16 to TRBJ1-5; D not resolved. With 4 bases removed from V and 1 base from J, the gap between germline ends came to 5 bases. The CDR3 spans 13 residues. Per germline, CDR1 KGHSY and CDR2 FQNENV. As DNA, the CDR3 is TGTGCCAGCAGCCTCAGGAGCAATCAGCCCCAGCATTTT. Protein sequence: CASSLRSNQPQHF.

V gene TRBV28 combines with J gene TRBJ2-7; 7 bases map to TRBD2. J lost 6 bases, V lost 8 bases, and 7 bases had no gene match. The CDR3 has 12 amino acids. The germline V gene encodes CDR1 MDHEN and CDR2 SYDVKM. The DNA of the CDR3 is TGTGCCAGCTTGGCGGGAGCAAGCGAGCAGTACTTC. This encodes CASLAGASEQYF. The full variable domain, in which reference TRBV28 and TRBJ2-7 provide the parts outside the CDR3, is DVKVTQSSRYLVKRTGEKVFLECVQDMDHENMFWYRQDPGLGLRLIYFSYDVKMKEKGDIPEGYSVSREKKERFSLILESASTNQTSMYLCASLAGASEQYFGPGTRLTVT.

The chain combines TRBV11-3 with TRBJ2-2; 10 bases align to TRBD1. V was clipped by 1 base and J by 6 bases; unmatched bases: 2. Germline V gene lookup returns CDR1 SGHNT and CDR2 YENEEA. CDR3 length equals 15 residues. The chain's CDR3 is CASSLAGTGAGELFF. The CDR3 region has the DNA TGTGCCAGCAGCTTAGCCGGGACAGGGGCCGGGGAGCTGTTTTTT.

The chain employs TRBV11-2 and TRBJ2-2, with TRBD1 matching over 8 bases. Germline V lookup: CDR1 SGHAT, CDR2 FQNNGV. J gave up 5 bases and V 5 bases, and 16 bases lay outside the gene matches. This CDR3 comprises 18 residues. The CDR3: CASSARSRKDRVTGELFF. CDR3 in DNA: TGTGCCAGCAGCGCACGATCTCGTAAGGACAGGGTGACCGGGGAGCTGTTTTTT.

About this clone itself: Other DNA sequences in this sample translate to the same CDR3. The rearrangement uses TRBV5-4 and TRBJ2-7, with 10 bases matching TRBD1. The CDR3 spans 13 residues. The V gene end was trimmed by 4 bases and the J gene end by 5 bases; junction bases not matched to a gene: 3. Germline CDR1 is SGHNT and CDR2 is YYREEE (reference sequence). The CDR3 reads CASSLTGGDEQYF. The DNA for the CDR3 is TGTGCCAGCAGCCTGACAGGGGGCGACGAGCAGTACTTC.

The chain couples TRBV4-1 to TRBJ2-5; either TRBD1 or TRBD2 may supply D (5 bases each). The J call is in doubt because the DNA end fits TRBJ2-7 better. The CDR3 has 17 residues. Looked up from germline, CDR1 is MGHRA and CDR2 is YSYEKL. In nucleotides, the CDR3 is TGCGCCAGCAGCCAAGAAACGATCCGGGACGGCTCCTACGAGCAGTACTTC. It is translated as CASSQETIRDGSYEQYF.

This rearrangement joins TRBV6-5 to TRBJ2-7; no definite D call. The germline V gene encodes CDR1 MNHEY and CDR2 SVGAGI. With 7 bases removed from V and 1 base from J, the gap between germline ends came to 11 bases. CDR3 size: 13 residues. The CDR3 DNA follows: TGTGCCAGCACTAGGATCGGGTCCTACGAGCAGTACTTC. Translation gives CASTRIGSYEQYF.

This chain links TRBV27 with TRBJ2-3; D gene unclear. Germline CDR1 reads MNHEY; CDR2 reads SMNVEV (reference sequence). This CDR3 comprises 15 residues. Trimming shortened V by 2 bases and J by 6 bases, and 15 bases separated the two germline ends. CDR3 sequence reads: CASSLGRPSFDTQYF. The CDR3 DNA sequence: TGTGCCAGCAGTTTAGGTCGACCGAGTTTCGATACGCAGTATTTT.

The chain combines TRBV27 with TRBJ1-1, with a weak D call TRBD1 (6 bases). The CDR3 extends over 16 amino acids. In germline, CDR1 is MNHEY, CDR2 SMNVEV (reference sequence). V was cut by 3 bases and J by 1 base, with 15 bases left in between. The CDR3 here is CASSLGRGAANTEAFF. CDR3 nucleotide sequence: TGTGCCAGCAGTTTGGGTAGGGGGGCCGCGAACACTGAAGCTTTCTTT.

The J gene is TRBJ2-1, the V gene TRBV14; maybe TRBD2 (6 bases). Germline CDR1 reads SGHDN; CDR2 reads FVKESK. The CDR3 contains 15 residues. V lost 4 bases to trimming and J lost 15 bases, with 25 bases between them. CDR3 DNA: TGTGCCAGCAGCCCTGGACCCTCGGCGGGATCACTCCGGTTCTTC. It specifies CASSPGPSAGSLRFF.